This T cell receptor (beta chain) appears in the sequencing data of a study of blood T cell repertoires in COVID-19. Study at large: There were acute and convalescent COVID-19 samples, and they came from the United States, Italy and Spain. In each case, the material was cDNA or gDNA derived from T cells, B-cell-depleted T cells, or PBMCs.

The junction had 5 bases not matched to a gene; V was cut back by 0 bases and J by 3 bases. The germline V gene has CDR1 SGHRS and CDR2 YFSETQ. The length of the CDR3 is 15 residues. Source study methods: Cell counts per sample came from amplifying reference gene primers. The table came from immunoSEQ multiplex PCR; TCRdb's copy has only in-frame clones and leaves some out. D and trimming come from the DNA, and the V and J calls and clone size come from that table. Of tens of thousands of clones listed, roughly nine tenths are singletons. This chain uses TRBV5-1 with TRBJ1-2; 7 nucleotides align to TRBD1. This clonotype was obtained from a man in his fifties or sixties with acute or convalescent COVID-19. Sequenced input: peripheral blood. CDR3: CASSLAPTGDYGYTF. Written as DNA, the CDR3 is TGCGCCAGCAGCTTGGCCCCCACAGGGGACTATGGCTACACCTTC.